Listed below are T cell receptor beta chains from one sample, sequenced in a study of T cell responses to AZD1222 COVID-19 vaccine. Sequencing was performed with immunoSEQ multiplex PCR; in TCRdb, only in-frame clones are kept and a portion is missing. The top ten clones hold around 1.5% of a sample with about 120,000 clones, roughly 92% of them seen once. This specimen consisted of peripheral blood, obtained on day 0 of AZD1222 vaccination. These receptors all come from an adult in good health. Each CDR3 is given with its conserved first and last residue. D genes are given only for firm matches. Clone size, where shown, is once, few, many, or a class for clones that have expanded.

TRBJ1-1 TRBV10-3 - - CAITEGGGNTEAFF TGTGCCATCACCGAAGGTGGCGGGAACACTGAAGCTTTCTTT
TRBJ2-3 TRBV5-1 once TRBD2 CASRWTGLAGAPSTDTQYF TGCGCCAGCAGATGGACTGGTCTAGCGGGGGCCCCAAGCACAGATACGCAGTATTTT
TRBJ2-2 TRBV29-1 - TRBD2 CRCPGGQAGELFF TGCAGGTGCCCGGGGGGGCAGGCCGGGGAGCTGTTTTTT
TRBJ2-1 TRBV2 - - CASIMGIGNEQFF TGTGCCAGCATCATGGGGATCGGGAATGAGCAGTTCTTC
TRBJ2-3 TRBV7-9 - - CASSLGGTVSTDTQYF TGTGCCAGCAGCTTAGGAGGGACCGTGAGCACAGATACGCAGTATTTT
TRBJ1-2 TRBV9 - TRBD1 CASSLTGEVGYGYTF TGTGCCAGCAGCCTGACAGGGGAGGTTGGCTATGGCTACACCTTC
TRBJ1-1 TRBV13 - - CASSLRHTPTDTEAFF TGTGCCAGCAGCCTCCGACACACCCCGACCGACACTGAAGCTTTCTTT
TRBJ1-1 TRBV9 - - CASSAGPDGEAFF TGTGCCAGCAGCGCCGGACCTGATGGCGAAGCTTTCTTT
TRBJ2-1 TRBV2 - - CASSDLAGEQFF TGTGCCAGCAGTGATCTGGCAGGTGAGCAGTTCTTC
TRBJ2-1 TRBV5-1 once - CASSLVSGSEQFF TGCGCCAGCAGCTTGGTGAGCGGTTCCGAGCAGTTCTTC
TRBJ1-5 TRBV10-2 - - CASKHGNQPQHF TGCGCCAGCAAACATGGCAATCAGCCCCAGCATTTT
TRBJ2-1 TRBV6-5 - TRBD2 CASSYRHLVGGDEQFF TGTGCCAGCAGCTACCGCCACCTTGTCGGGGGGGATGAGCAGTTCTTC
TRBJ2-5 TRBV3-1/TRBV3-2 - - CASSQMAQETQYF TGTGCCAGCAGCCAAATGGCCCAAGAGACCCAGTACTTC
TRBJ1-4 TRBV18 once TRBD1 CASSSLQGVRDEKLFF TGTGCCAGCTCATCATTACAGGGGGTCAGGGATGAAAAACTGTTTTTT
TRBJ2-1 TRBV5-5 - TRBD1 CASSLGQGVDNEQFF TGTGCCAGCAGCTTGGGACAGGGTGTCGACAATGAGCAGTTCTTC
TRBJ2-5 TRBV7-9 once TRBD2 CASFRGTTTQETQYF TGTGCCAGCTTTCGTGGGACTACCACCCAAGAGACCCAGTACTTC
TRBJ1-1 TRBV2 - - CASSDPTTGNTEAFF TGTGCCAGCAGTGACCCTACGACGGGGAACACTGAAGCTTTCTTT
TRBJ1-1 TRBV7-6 - - CASSFRRDGEAFF TGTGCCAGCAGCTTTCGTCGGGACGGTGAAGCTTTCTTT
TRBJ2-3 TRBV7-3 - TRBD2 CASSSSGTNPDTQYF TGTGCCAGCAGCTCCTCCGGGACTAACCCAGATACGCAGTATTTT
TRBJ1-1 TRBV6-4 - TRBD1 CASSDRDRATEAFF TGTGCCAGCAGTGATCGAGACAGGGCCACTGAAGCTTTCTTT
TRBJ2-2 TRBV5-6 - - CASSFSGSGELFF TGTGCCAGCAGCTTTTCGGGTAGCGGGGAGCTGTTTTTT
TRBJ1-1 TRBV2 - - CASSPGVVFGTEAFF TGTGCCAGCTCCCCAGGGGTGGTTTTTGGCACTGAAGCTTTCTTT
TRBJ1-1 TRBV5-1 - - CASSLRPNMNTEAFF TGCGCCAGCAGCCTAAGACCGAATATGAACACTGAAGCTTTCTTT
TRBJ2-1 TRBV5-6 - - CASMWEAGSYNEQFF TGTGCCAGCATGTGGGAGGCAGGGTCCTACAATGAGCAGTTCTTC
TRBJ1-2 TRBV18 - - CASSPLTGSNYGYTF TGTGCCAGCTCACCCTTGACCGGGAGCAACTATGGCTACACCTTC
TRBJ1-5 TRBV19 - - CASTPGYNQPQHF TGTGCCAGTACCCCGGGGTATAATCAGCCCCAGCATTTT
TRBJ1-5 TRBV7-9 - - CASSVDSLNQPQHF TGTGCCAGCAGCGTGGACAGCCTCAATCAGCCCCAGCATTTT
TRBJ2-1 TRBV6-6 - - CASSFPPSYNEQFF TGTGCCAGCAGTTTCCCCCCCTCCTACAATGAGCAGTTCTTC
TRBJ2-7 TRBV7-9 - - CASSLQGSEQYF TGTGCCAGCAGCTTACAGGGTTCCGAGCAGTACTTC
TRBJ1-6 TRBV5-8 - - CASSWGPVQPLHF TGTGCCAGCAGCTGGGGCCCGGTTCAACCCCTCCACTTT
TRBJ1-1 TRBV10-3 - - CAIGRGTEAFF TGTGCCATCGGGCGGGGCACTGAAGCTTTCTTT
TRBJ1-2 TRBV30 - - CAWSLAGAYGYTF TGTGCCTGGAGTTTGGCAGGGGCTTATGGCTACACCTTC
TRBJ1-4 TRBV3-1/TRBV3-2 - - CASSHSDRPTNEKLFF TGTGCCAGCAGCCATTCAGACCGCCCAACTAATGAAAAACTGTTTTTT
TRBJ1-4 TRBV3-1/TRBV3-2 - - CASSHHQDESLFF TGTGCCAGCAGCCACCACCAAGATGAATCGCTGTTTTTT
TRBJ2-3 TRBV11-2 - - CASSLYGPDTQYF TGTGCCAGCAGCTTATATGGGCCAGATACGCAGTATTTT
TRBJ1-1 TRBV6-2/TRBV6-3 - TRBD1 CASSYPRGQGPLTPTEAFF TGTGCCAGCAGTTACCCACGGGGACAGGGGCCCCTTACCCCCACTGAAGCTTTCTTT
TRBJ1-6 TRBV9 - - CASSVDNSPLHF TGTGCCAGCAGCGTAGATAATTCACCCCTCCACTTT
TRBJ1-2 TRBV6-5 - - CASSYSSVNYGYTF TGTGCCAGCAGTTACTCGTCCGTTAACTATGGCTACACCTTC
TRBJ2-3 TRBV5-4 - TRBD1 CASSPTGQVTDTQYF TGTGCCAGCAGCCCTACCGGACAGGTCACAGATACGCAGTATTTT
TRBJ1-1 TRBV5-4 - - CASSFPGPKETEAFF TGTGCCAGCAGCTTTCCGGGACCCAAGGAGACTGAAGCTTTCTTT
TRBJ1-1 TRBV6-5 - - CASTSGTEAFF TGTGCCAGCACCTCAGGGACTGAAGCTTTCTTT
TRBJ2-2 TRBV18 - TRBD2 CASSWRLAATGELFF TGTGCCAGCTCATGGCGGCTAGCGGCCACCGGGGAGCTGTTTTTT
TRBJ1-2 TRBV30 few - CAWSFRGYYGYTF TGTGCCTGGAGTTTTAGGGGGTACTATGGCTACACCTTC
TRBJ1-5 TRBV11-2 - TRBD1 CASSPGGQGNQPQHF TGTGCCAGCAGCCCTGGGGGACAGGGCAATCAGCCCCAGCATTTT
TRBJ1-4 TRBV30 - - CAWAGSGNEKLFF TGTGCCTGGGCGGGCTCGGGGAATGAAAAACTGTTTTTT
TRBJ1-6 TRBV12-5 - - CASGLSMLVPSNSPLHF TGTGCTAGTGGTTTGTCCATGTTAGTTCCCTCAAATTCACCCCTCCACTTT
TRBJ1-1 TRBV12-3/TRBV12-4 - - CASSLVPPEAFF TGTGCCAGCAGTTTGGTCCCGCCTGAAGCTTTCTTT